The 18 T cell receptor beta chains presented below share a single source sample, sequenced in a study of OX40 agonist ivuxolimab in advanced cancers. Using immunoSEQ multiplex PCR, the repertoire was profiled, and TCRdb retains in-frame clones only, with some absent. The sample lists about 64,000 clones; over 80% were seen once. Material: CD4+ or CD8+ T cells sorted from blood, obtained in a trial of the OX40 agonist ivuxolimab. These receptor sequences come from an adult with an advanced solid tumor such as melanoma, head and neck, liver or kidney cancer.

The V and J genes are TRBV27 and TRBJ2-6; a possible D gene is TRBD1 (6 bases). The V and J ends lost 9 bases and 0 bases respectively, with 12 bases between them. The CDR3 consists of 15 residues. Germline CDR1 MNHEY, CDR2 SMNVEV (reference sequence). The CDR3 protein is CARKGVSSGANVLTF. The DNA of the CDR3 is TGTGCCAGGAAGGGGGTTAGCTCTGGGGCCAACGTCCTGACTTTC.

V usage is TRBV7-9 and J usage is TRBJ2-1; D unresolved. In germline, CDR1 is SEHNR, CDR2 FQNEAQ (reference sequence). Trimming left V 7 bases short and J 9 bases short, with 16 bases between. The length of the CDR3 is 13 residues. CDR3 nucleotide sequence: TGTGCCAGCAACCCCCCATCCGGCCTTGAGCAGTTCTTC. Translating gives CASNPPSGLEQFF.

The chain recombines TRBV5-4 with TRBJ1-1; D gene ambiguous. CDR1 SGHNT and CDR2 YYREEE come from the germline V gene (reference sequence). The CDR3 has 15 residues. V was clipped by 4 bases and J by 1 base, with 14 bases between them. CDR3 sequence: CASSRGGKGNTEAFF. The CDR3 DNA is TGTGCCAGCAGCCGTGGTGGTAAGGGGAACACTGAAGCTTTCTTT.

This rearrangement joins TRBV6-5 to TRBJ2-7; 7 bases align to TRBD1. With V trimmed by 4 bases and J by 1 base, 1 base remained unmatched. CDR1 and CDR2 from the germline V gene are MNHEY and SVGAGI. The CDR3 has 13 residues. The CDR3 bases are TGTGCCAGCAGTTTGGGACAGTCCTACGAGCAGTACTTC. It codes for CASSLGQSYEQYF.

The V and J genes are TRBV6-1 and TRBJ2-4; possible D gene TRBD1, 6 bases. Trimming stripped 5 bases from V and 8 bases from J, with 19 bases between. This CDR3 is 15 amino acids long. Per the germline V gene, CDR1 is MNHNS and CDR2 is SASEGT. In DNA form, the CDR3 reads TGTGCCAGCAGTATGGGACAAGGCTTTGGTGACATTCAGTACTTC. It encodes CASSMGQGFGDIQYF.

The chain employs TRBV13 and TRBJ2-2; possibly TRBD1 for D (6 bases). Germline values: CDR1 PRHDT, CDR2 FYEKMQ (reference sequence). Trimming shortened V by 5 bases and J by 4 bases, and 17 bases separated the two germline ends. The CDR3 runs to 16 residues. The CDR3 region has the DNA TGTGCCAGCAGCCGCCCAGGGGCAGGAAGCACCGGGGAGCTGTTTTTT. This gives the protein CASSRPGAGSTGELFF.

The V and J genes are TRBV11-2 and TRBJ1-5; D ambiguous. CDR1 and CDR2 from the germline V gene are SGHAT and FQNNGV. The CDR3 extends over 14 amino acids. Trimming pared 4 bases from V and 7 bases from J, leaving 14 bases between. CDR3 sequence: CASSSNLAGQPQHF. Here the CDR3 DNA reads TGTGCCAGCAGCTCGAATCTGGCGGGGCAGCCCCAGCATTTT.

This clone was seen just once. The CDR3 loop reads CASSTPGQGTNQPQHF. In DNA form, the CDR3 reads TGTGCCAGTAGTACACCGGGACAGGGAACGAATCAGCCCCAGCATTTT. The chain carries TRBV19 and TRBJ1-5; 9 nucleotides agree with TRBD1. Germline trimming cut 4 bases from V and 4 bases from J; bases unmatched to any gene: 8. There are 16 residues in the CDR3. Germline lookup yields CDR1 LNHDA and CDR2 SQIVND (reference sequence).

The V and J genes are TRBV6-1 and TRBJ1-3; D possibly corresponds to TRBD1 (5 bases). Looked up from germline, CDR1 is MNHNS and CDR2 is SASEGT. Trimming stripped 4 bases from V and 4 bases from J, with 14 bases between. The CDR3 runs 15 residues. Here the CDR3 DNA reads TGTGCCAGCAGTGCCGGGGGGGGGTTAGGAAACACCATATATTTT. Protein product: CASSAGGGLGNTIYF.

The chain is built from TRBV6-1 and TRBJ1-1; the D gene is possibly TRBD1 (5 bases). The CDR3 runs 13 residues. The V gene lost 2 bases and the J gene lost 10 bases, with 14 bases spanning the gap. Germline lookup yields CDR1 MNHNS and CDR2 SASEGT. Here the CDR3 DNA reads TGTGCCAGCAGTGAAAGAAGGCAGGGACCAGCTTTCTTT. This translates into CASSERRQGPAFF.

The chain couples TRBV28 to TRBJ2-2, with D possibly being TRBD1 (5 bases). V lost 8 bases to trimming and J lost 5 bases, with 18 bases between them. The CDR3 is 15 amino acids. CDR1 MDHEN and CDR2 SYDVKM come from the germline V gene. The CDR3 bases are TGTGCCAGCTCCTCCACAGGAGTGGGGACCGGGGAGCTGTTTTTT. Translation: CASSSTGVGTGELFF.

The V gene is TRBV7-9, the J gene TRBJ1-1, with D uncertain. Trimming removed 5 bases at V and 6 bases at J, with 13 bases between. This CDR3 comprises 13 residues. The germline gives CDR1 SEHNR, CDR2 FQNEAQ (reference sequence). CDR3 loop: CASSPFEVPEAFF. In nucleotides, the CDR3 is TGTGCCAGCAGCCCTTTCGAGGTACCTGAAGCTTTCTTT.

V usage is TRBV7-6 and J usage is TRBJ2-6; D is unclear. Trimming removed 3 bases at V and 1 base at J, with 13 bases between. The CDR3 has 17 amino acids. CDR1 and CDR2 from the germline V gene are SGHVS and FNYEAQ. The CDR3 coding sequence is TGTGCCAGCAGCTTTCTCCCGACGGGTTCTGGGGCCAACGTCCTGACTTTC. This translates into CASSFLPTGSGANVLTF.

This chain uses TRBV5-4 with TRBJ2-7; D may match TRBD1 or TRBD2 (5 bases each). Per germline, CDR1 SGHNT and CDR2 YYREEE (reference sequence). V was cut by 1 base and J by 5 bases, with 10 bases left in between. The CDR3 covers 13 residues. The CDR3 is CASSLSRDHEQYF. In DNA form, the CDR3 reads TGTGCCAGCAGCTTGAGTAGGGACCACGAGCAGTACTTC.

The rearrangement joins TRBV10-3 to TRBJ2-2; unclear D gene. The CDR3 spans 14 residues. In germline, CDR1 is ENHRY, CDR2 SYGVKD. Trimming removed 11 bases from V and 3 bases from J, with 16 bases in between. The CDR3 here is CAVEQEKYTGELFF. CDR3 sequence (DNA): TGTGCCGTCGAGCAGGAGAAGTACACCGGGGAGCTGTTTTTT.

This chain links TRBV15 with TRBJ2-1, with no clear D. The CDR3 runs to 14 residues. Deletions cut 2 bases from V and 5 bases from J, with 10 bases between. Germline values: CDR1 LNHNV, CDR2 YYDKDF (reference sequence). The DNA of the CDR3 is TGTGCCACCAGCAGAAATAGGGTAAACAATGAGCAGTTCTTC. Residues: CATSRNRVNNEQFF.

The chain combines TRBV6-5 with TRBJ2-7; TRBD1 agrees at 7 bases. The germline gives CDR1 MNHEY, CDR2 SVGAGI. V lost 2 bases to trimming and J lost 4 bases; unmatched junction nucleotides: 5. The CDR3 is 14 residues long. CDR3 DNA sequence: TGTGCCAGCAGTTACGAGAGACAGGGATACGAGCAGTACTTC. This gives the protein CASSYERQGYEQYF.

This clone came up once. The genes are TRBV19 and TRBJ2-5; D could derive from TRBD1 or TRBD2 (5 bases each). Germline assignment: CDR1 LNHDA and CDR2 SQIVND (reference sequence). The CDR3 consists of 15 residues. V lost 5 bases to trimming and J lost 5 bases, with 18 bases between them. The CDR3 loop is CASSPGSTEGETQYF. The CDR3, as DNA: TGTGCCAGTAGTCCGGGGAGTACCGAGGGGGAGACCCAGTACTTC.